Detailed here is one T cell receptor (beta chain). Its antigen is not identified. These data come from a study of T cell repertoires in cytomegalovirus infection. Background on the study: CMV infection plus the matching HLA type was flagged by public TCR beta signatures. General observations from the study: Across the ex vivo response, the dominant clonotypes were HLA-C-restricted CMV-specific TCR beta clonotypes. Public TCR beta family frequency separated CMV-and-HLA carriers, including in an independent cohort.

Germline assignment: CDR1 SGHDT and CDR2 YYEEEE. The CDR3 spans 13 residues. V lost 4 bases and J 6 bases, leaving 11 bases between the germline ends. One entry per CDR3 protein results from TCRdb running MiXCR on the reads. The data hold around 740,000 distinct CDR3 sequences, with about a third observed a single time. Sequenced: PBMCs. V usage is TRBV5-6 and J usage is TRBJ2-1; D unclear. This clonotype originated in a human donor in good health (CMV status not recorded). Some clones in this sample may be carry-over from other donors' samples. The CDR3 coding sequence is TGTGCCAGCAGCAATGACATTTCCAATGAGCAGTTCTTC. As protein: CASSNDISNEQFF. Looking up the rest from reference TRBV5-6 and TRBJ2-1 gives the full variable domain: DAGVTQSPTHLIKTRGQQVTLRCSPKSGHDTVSWYQQALGQGPQFIFQYYEEEERQRGNFPDRFSGHQFPNYSSELNVNALLLGDSALYLCASSNDISNEQFFGPGTRLTVL.